The entry below gives a single T cell receptor (beta chain) sequence along with its context. Its specificity is not known. This sample is drawn from a study of shared clonotypes between healthy human individuals. Overall study findings and caveats: A few donors shared around 5.1% of their naive CD4 clonotypes.

With 4 bases clipped from V and 7 bases from J, the junction kept 3 bases outside the gene matches. This CDR3 comprises 13 residues. CDR1 is SGDLS and CDR2 is YYNGEE in the germline V gene. Several immunoSEQ 96-well plates shared each subset's DNA, each plate a replicate. Authors' analysis steps: ImmunoSEQ output held junction-only sequences without quality scores, so filtering differed. Measured with immunoSEQ multiplex PCR; TCRdb has only the in-frame clones, and not every one. V and J calls plus clone size are reproduced from that table; the DNA served to infer D and trimming. This sample has over 2 million clones, with just under 95% found just once.

The V and J genes are TRBV9 and TRBJ1-4; 8 nucleotides agree with TRBD1. Sequenced: naive CD4+ T cells from PBMCs. Subset defined: CD45RA+ positively selected. The clonotype was recovered from a man younger than 35 in good health. Some clones in this sample may be carry-over from other donors' samples. In nucleotides, the CDR3 is TGTGCCAGCAGCAAGACAGGGGCTGAAAAACTGTTTTTT. As protein: CASSKTGAEKLFF. The variable domain in full, with the rest retrieved from reference TRBV9 and TRBJ1-4, is DSGVTQTPKHLITATGQRVTLRCSPRSGDLSVYWYQQSLDQGLQFLIQYYNGEERAKGNILERFSAQQFPDLHSELNLSSLELGDSALYFCASSKTGAEKLFFGSGTQLSVL.